This T cell receptor beta chain was identified in a study of a mutant IDH1 vaccine in newly diagnosed glioma. The overall study: Among treated patients, roughly 60% were male and about 40% female, and mean age was around 40 years. Patients' prior therapy spanned radiotherapy, temozolomide, or both; most underwent both. Study-level points and caveats: The study observed vaccine-induced immune responses in roughly 93% of patients. Pseudoprogression appeared independent of alterations in top peripheral clonotypes.

Worth noting for this clone: Its antigen is unknown.

Described time point: baseline, week 1 (first vaccination visit). Treatment meaning: pre-vaccination baseline after standard-of-care therapy. Sequencing used immunoSEQ multiplex PCR; TCRdb keeps in-frame clones, though not all of them. The sample consists of over 80,000 clones, roughly 89% of them appearing once. After removal of 2 bases from V and 4 bases from J, the junction contained 7 bases not matched to a gene. This CDR3 is built from 15 residues. Germline-derived CDR1 and CDR2 are SNHLY and FYNNEI. The gene calls are TRBV2 and TRBJ1-1; 7 nucleotides match TRBD1. The sequencing used PBMCs, collected from a glioma patient treated with radiotherapy, temozolomide or both. This receptor was identified in a woman aged 50 to 65 with glioma. In nucleotides, the CDR3 is TGTGCCAGCAGTGAACAGGGGGGCCGGGGCACTGAAGCTTTCTTT. It encodes CASSEQGGRGTEAFF.